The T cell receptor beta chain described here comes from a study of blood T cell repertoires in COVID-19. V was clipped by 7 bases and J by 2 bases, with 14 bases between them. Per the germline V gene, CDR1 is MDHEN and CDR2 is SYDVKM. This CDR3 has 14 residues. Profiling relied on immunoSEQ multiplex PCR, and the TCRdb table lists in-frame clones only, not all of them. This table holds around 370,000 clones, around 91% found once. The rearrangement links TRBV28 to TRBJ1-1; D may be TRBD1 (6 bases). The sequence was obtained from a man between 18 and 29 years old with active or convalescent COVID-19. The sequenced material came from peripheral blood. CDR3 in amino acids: CASINPGHNTEAFF. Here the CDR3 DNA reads TGTGCCAGCATCAATCCGGGACATAACACTGAAGCTTTCTTT.